This T cell receptor beta chain was sequenced in a study of vaccination and CD4 T cells after COVID-19. Study as a whole: Overlapping peptides of the spike proteins of SARS-CoV-2, HCoV-NL63, HCoV-OC43 and HCoV-229E were used for cell stimulation.

Indicated treatment: 10-day PBMC culture with coronavirus spike peptide pools or control peptides (ViraFEST assay). Sequencing of cultured CD4+ T cell DNA used the Oncomine TCR Beta short-read assay. TCRdb itself ran the PCR reads through MiXCR, one entry per CDR3 protein. This sample has some 23,000 distinct CDR3 sequences, with under 70% found just once. For this clonotype: Its antigen is undetermined.

The V gene's germline CDR1 is SNHLY and CDR2 FYNNEI. The CDR3 is 16 residues long. Trimming removed 8 bases from V and 2 bases from J, with 21 bases in between. The J gene is TRBJ2-5, the V gene TRBV2; a possible D gene is TRBD1 (6 bases). The source is a human donor who received a COVID-19 vaccine. The specimen comprised CD4+ T cells from blood, cultured in vitro, sampled after SARS-CoV-2 vaccination. The CDR3 nucleotides read TGTGCCAGCCAATTAAGATCCGGGACAACTCAAGAGACCCAGTACTTC. This gives the protein CASQLRSGTTQETQYF.